This TCR beta chain stems from a study of T-cell reconstitution after alpha-beta-depleted transplantation in children (dated by TCRdb to about 2016). Describing the broader study: The study quantitatively tracked T-cell immune reconstitution after TCRalphabeta/CD19-depleted allogeneic hematopoietic cell transplantation in children using TCR repertoire profiling.

The library was made by PCR. Data came from an Illumina HiSeq 2500. TCR libraries were prepared with molecular barcoding, using unique molecular identifiers to normalize TCRbeta repertoire quantification. TCRdb redid the processing of the public reads, applying fastp at Q25 and MiXCR, and retained in-frame beta chains. For every CDR3 protein sequence, its rows merge into one entry that carries the most common genes and DNA. Counted in this sample were about 980,000 distinct CDR3 sequences; 25% to 35% of them appeared once. 28% of the sample is held by the ten biggest clonotypes. Its CDR3 holds 14 amino acids, cysteine through phenylalanine. Only CDR3 DNA remains: 42 bases, in frame from the first base. V is pared back by 1 base and J by 6 bases, with 10 bases lying between the germline termini. The treatment or condition label of this sample denotes: allogeneic hematopoietic cell transplantation with graft depleted of TCRalphabeta T cells and CD19 B cells. Transplant recipients were children who received TCRalphabeta/CD19-depleted allogeneic hematopoietic cell grafts.

This clonotype was recorded a few times. Its antigen remains unidentified. Base qualities are missing; no much larger clone stands one base away. General conclusions and limits of the study: In some patients, the high TCRbeta diversity seen at day 60 was put down to recipient T cells and intrathymic progenitors that had survived conditioning. Over the following months the frequencies of hyperexpanded clones went down, and after one year T-cell counts and TCRbeta diversity were mostly credited to newly produced T cells. Apparently early alphabetaT-cell count recovery about two months after transplant reportedly relied on only several hundred rapidly expanded clones derived from non-depleted graft cells.

The sequence joins TRBV12-3 or TRBV12-4 to TRBJ1-5; confidence is insufficient to name the D gene. The material sequenced was PBMCs, mostly from graft donor cells, taken 360 days after TCRalphabeta/CD19-depleted stem cell transplant. The receptor was derived from a boy in the first two years of life who had a stem cell transplant for SCID, so the T cells may come from the graft donor. The CDR3 in this case is CASSLGRGSQPQHF. The nucleotides are TGTGCCAGCAGTTTAGGTCGGGGTAGTCAGCCCCAGCATTTT.